Presented here are 28 T cell receptor beta chains from one specimen sequenced in a study of regulatory T cells in long-lasting Graves disease. iRepertoire HTBI primers and Arm-PCR of CDR3 regions built TCR beta libraries. TCRdb re-called the multiplex PCR reads through MiXCR, storing one row per CDR3 protein. This sample carries around 450,000 distinct CDR3 sequences, around a fifth of them seen once, and the ten largest clones take 7.1%. Time point indicated: persistent/refractory GD, antithyroid drugs over 5 years with positive TRAb. PBMC RNA served as the TCR library source. The source material was peripheral blood mononuclear cells (PBMCs), sampled when the disease was refractory, from a patient treated with antithyroid drugs. The receptors stem from a female donor with Graves disease.

This clonotype was observed a handful of times. This may arise from a read error, as a much more abundant clone is one base away. This chain joins TRBV12-3 or TRBV12-4 and TRBJ2-5; D possibly uses TRBD1 or TRBD2 (5 bases each). This CDR3 comprises 15 residues. This chain's CDR3 is CASSLKGPPQEAQYF. Here the CDR3 DNA reads TGTGCCAGCAGTTTGAAGGGACCGCCGCAAGAGGCCCAGTACTTC.

This clonotype appeared many times. The chain joins TRBV2 to TRBJ2-7, with 7 bases lining up with TRBD1. CDR1 and CDR2 from the germline V gene are SNHLY and FYNNEI. The CDR3 runs 14 residues. Trimming at V came to 6 bases and at J to 1 base, leaving 6 bases not matched to a gene. The CDR3 region is CASSNRGGSYEQYF. As DNA, the CDR3 is TGTGCCAGCAGCAACAGGGGCGGGTCCTACGAGCAGTACTTC. Together with reference TRBV2 and TRBJ2-7, the CDR3 gives the full variable domain: EPEVTQTPSHQVTQMGQEVILRCVPISNHLYFYWYRQILGQKVEFLVSFYNNEISEKSEIFDDQFSVERPDGSNFTLKIRSTKLEDSAMYFCASSNRGGSYEQYFGPGTRLTVT.

This clonotype was observed many times. V and J are TRBV27 and TRBJ1-1; the match to TRBD1 covers 8 bases. In germline, CDR1 is MNHEY, CDR2 SMNVEV (reference sequence). This CDR3 spans 14 amino acids. V shed 6 bases, J shed 1 base, and the junction held 4 bases outside the gene matches. The CDR3 region is CASRTGATNTEAFF. DNA of the CDR3: TGTGCCAGCAGGACAGGGGCGACGAACACTGAAGCTTTCTTT.

The chain links TRBV19 to TRBJ2-4; D may be TRBD2 (5 bases). Germline values: CDR1 LNHDA, CDR2 SQIVND (reference sequence). There are 16 residues in the CDR3. Between the trimmed V and J ends, which lost 5 bases and 1 base, there was a span of 15 bases. The CDR3 here is CASSLLAGDAKNIQYF. DNA for the CDR3: TGTGCCAGTAGTCTGTTGGCGGGCGACGCCAAAAACATTCAGTACTTC.

The chain recombines TRBV7-3 with TRBJ1-1; D is perhaps TRBD1 (5 bases). The CDR3 extends over 15 amino acids. V lost 5 bases and J 6 bases, leaving 19 bases between the germline ends. Germline loops: CDR1 SGHTA, CDR2 FQGTGA. CDR3 sequence reads: CASSLGGSPGAEAFF. CDR3 DNA sequence: TGTGCCAGCAGCCTAGGTGGTAGCCCGGGGGCTGAAGCTTTCTTT.

The chain has TRBV9 and TRBJ2-6; TRBD1 might be the D (5 bases). Germline V lookup: CDR1 SGDLS, CDR2 YYNGEE. The CDR3 is 16 residues long. V was clipped by 6 bases and J by 0 bases, with 13 bases between them. CDR3: CASNLGESSGANVLTF. Here the CDR3 DNA reads TGTGCCAGCAACCTAGGGGAAAGCTCTGGGGCCAACGTCCTGACTTTC.

This clonotype was observed a handful of times. J is TRBJ1-2 and V is TRBV6-2 or TRBV6-3; weak D call: TRBD1 (5 bases). In germline, CDR1 is MNHEY, CDR2 SVGEGT. The CDR3 length is 14 residues. Trimming pared 0 bases from V and 4 bases from J, leaving 9 bases between. The CDR3 DNA sequence: TGTGCCAGCAGTTACTCGGGGGGAGTCTATGGCTACACCTTC. Translating gives CASSYSGGVYGYTF.

There are a few counts of this clonotype. J is TRBJ2-7 and V is TRBV25-1; the D gene is possibly TRBD2 (7 bases). The germline CDR1 and CDR2 sequences are MGHDK and SYGVNS. The CDR3 runs to 15 residues. Trimming removed 2 bases from V and 0 bases from J, with 11 bases in between. The CDR3 DNA follows: TGTGCCAGCAGTGAAGAGGGGGGGAGCTCCTACGAGCAGTACTTC. It specifies CASSEEGGSSYEQYF.

This clonotype was observed at least ten times. This chain joins TRBV6-1 and TRBJ1-2, with TRBD1 identical over 7 bases. The germline V gene has CDR1 MNHNS and CDR2 SASEGT. The CDR3 covers 12 residues. Trimming took 6 bases from V and 6 from J; bases not matched to a gene: 4. The CDR3 DNA reads as TGTGCCAGCAGATCCACAGGGGATGGCTACACCTTC. Residues: CASRSTGDGYTF.

In this sample, this clonotype turned up many times. The chain links TRBV24-1 to TRBJ1-2, with 9 bases identical to TRBD1. CDR1 KGHDR and CDR2 SFDVKD come from the germline V gene. The CDR3 sequence is 13 residues long. Trimming at V came to 5 bases and at J to 7 bases, leaving 4 bases not matched to a gene. The CDR3 sequence: CATSAQGAGGYTF. For the CDR3, the DNA is TGTGCCACCAGTGCACAGGGGGCCGGTGGCTACACCTTC.

The chain couples TRBV10-3 to TRBJ2-7; 7 positions match TRBD2. The germline V gene encodes CDR1 ENHRY and CDR2 SYGVKD. The ends lost 3 bases at V and 6 bases at J; junction bases unmatched: 8. The CDR3 totals 14 residues. The CDR3 DNA is TGTGCCATCAGTGAATGGCGGGAGACGCGCGAGCAGTACTTC. This gives the protein CAISEWRETREQYF.

The chain uses TRBV7-2 and TRBJ1-1; D is uncertain. Looked up from germline, CDR1 is SGHTA and CDR2 is FQGNSA. V was pared by 5 bases and J by 9 bases, with 13 bases between. The CDR3 covers 12 residues. The CDR3 DNA sequence: TGTGCCAGCAGCCAAGTCATTACCAAAGCTTTCTTT. Its protein product is CASSQVITKAFF.

This clonotype was found many times. The rearrangement joins TRBV11-2 to TRBJ1-1, with a possible D match to TRBD1 (5 bases). Germline V gene data show CDR1 as SGHAT and CDR2 as FQNNGV. V shed 1 base and J shed 0 bases, with 21 bases lying between them. The CDR3 has 19 amino acids. This chain's CDR3 is CASSLGSIRGEQMNTEAFF. Written as DNA, the CDR3 is TGTGCCAGCAGCTTAGGATCGATCCGGGGGGAACAAATGAACACTGAAGCTTTCTTT.

The gene calls are TRBV7-8 and TRBJ2-7, with 10 bases lining up with TRBD2. Germline V gives CDR1 SGHVS, CDR2 FQNEAQ. The CDR3 runs 16 residues. V shed 5 bases and J 3 bases; nucleotides not matched to a gene: 10. In DNA form, the CDR3 reads TGTGCCAGCAGCCAAGGGCCAGCGGGAGGGGGCTACGAGCAGTACTTC. Its translation: CASSQGPAGGGYEQYF.

The chain uses TRBV5-1 and TRBJ1-5; 7 bases map to TRBD1. The trim removed 4 bases at V and 4 bases at J, leaving 5 bases unmatched. The CDR3 runs to 14 residues. From germline, CDR1 is SGHRS and CDR2 YFSETQ. CDR3 region: CASSVDRENQPQHF. Here the CDR3 DNA reads TGCGCCAGCAGCGTTGACAGGGAGAATCAGCCCCAGCATTTT.

This clonotype was seen ten or more times. This sequence joins TRBV2 and TRBJ2-5; no firm D call. The ends were cut back, 6 bases at V and 3 bases at J, with 11 bases in the middle. Germline V lookup: CDR1 SNHLY, CDR2 FYNNEI. The CDR3 contains 13 residues. CDR3 residues: CASSRNEKETQYF. CDR3 bases: TGTGCCAGCAGCCGGAACGAGAAAGAGACCCAGTACTTC.

This clonotype was found many times. The gene calls are TRBV12-3 or TRBV12-4 and TRBJ1-5; no firm D call. V shed 2 bases and J shed 0 bases, with 5 bases lying between them. The CDR3 runs to 14 residues. CDR3 protein: CASSLPNSNQPQHF. Here the CDR3 DNA reads TGTGCCAGCAGTTTACCGAATAGCAATCAGCCCCAGCATTTT.

The chain recombines TRBV6-1 with TRBJ1-4, with D hard to call. Germline V CDR1 and CDR2: MNHNS, SASEGT. The length of the CDR3 is 13 residues. The V and J ends lost 4 bases and 6 bases respectively, with 9 bases between them. CDR3: CASSGLTDEKLFF. The CDR3 nucleotides are TGTGCCAGCAGTGGCCTGACCGATGAAAAACTGTTTTTT.

V is TRBV2 and J is TRBJ2-7, with TRBD2 as a possible D gene (6 bases). The length of the CDR3 is 14 residues. The germline V gene encodes CDR1 SNHLY and CDR2 FYNNEI. V shed 6 bases and J shed 3 bases, with 15 bases lying between them. DNA of the CDR3: TGTGCCAGCAGCATTTATCACGGGGGCTACGAGCAGTACTTC. Its protein is CASSIYHGGYEQYF.

The chain joins TRBV6-2 or TRBV6-3 to TRBJ1-3; D is unresolved. The germline V and J ends were trimmed by 5 bases and 0 bases, with 11 bases remaining between them. The CDR3 runs to 15 residues. Germline V CDR1 and CDR2: MNHEY, SVGEGT. CDR3 nucleotide sequence: TGTGCCAGCAGTGAAAACTGGGTCTCTGGAAACACCATATATTTT. Translating it yields CASSENWVSGNTIYF.

The V call is TRBV18, the J call TRBJ2-2; TRBD1 agrees at 10 bases. Germline-derived CDR1 and CDR2 are KGHSH and LQKENI. The trim removed 5 bases at V and 4 bases at J, leaving 4 bases unmatched. The CDR3 runs to 15 residues. The CDR3 sequence: CASSAGQGITGELFF. The CDR3 DNA is TGTGCCAGCTCAGCGGGACAGGGGATCACCGGGGAGCTGTTTTTT. Full variable domain (outside the CDR3, taken from reference TRBV18 and TRBJ2-2): NAGVMQNPRHLVRRRGQEARLRCSPMKGHSHVYWYRQLPEEGLKFMVYLQKENIIDESGMPKERFSAEFPKEGPSILRIQQVVRGDSAAYFCASSAGQGITGELFFGEGSRLTVL.

This clonotype was counted between two and nine times. The V and J genes are TRBV5-1 and TRBJ2-7, with unresolved D. The CDR3 sequence is 13 residues long. V gave up 8 bases and J gave up 2 bases, with 14 bases separating them. Germline V gives CDR1 SGHRS, CDR2 YFSETQ. CDR3 nucleotide sequence: TGCGCCAGTGGTGCGGACGCCCCCTACGAGCAGTACTTC. Protein sequence: CASGADAPYEQYF. The variable domain in full, with the rest retrieved from reference TRBV5-1 and TRBJ2-7, is KAGVTQTPRYLIKTRGQQVTLSCSPISGHRSVSWYQQTPGQGLQFLFEYFSETQRNKGNFPGRFSGRQFSNSRSEMNVSTLELGDSALYLCASGADAPYEQYFGPGTRLTVT.

This clonotype was seen just once. The chain employs TRBV18 and TRBJ2-7; D is possibly TRBD1 or TRBD2 (6 bases each). V lost 2 bases to trimming and J lost 6 bases, with 17 bases between them. The CDR3 spans 15 residues. In germline, CDR1 is KGHSH, CDR2 LQKENI. CDR3 DNA: TGTGCCAGCTCACCAACCCAAGGAGGGGGTGTCGAGCAGTACTTC. Amino acid sequence: CASSPTQGGGVEQYF.

This clonotype was seen repeatedly, ten times or more. CDR3 nucleotides: TGTGCCAGCAGCTTAGTCCCCGCCCTTGGCAGGGAGAACACTGAAGCTTTCTTT. Translating gives CASSLVPALGRENTEAFF. The rearrangement joins TRBV7-2 to TRBJ1-1, with D possibly TRBD1 on 5 matching bases. The CDR3 runs 18 residues. Germline V gives CDR1 SGHTA, CDR2 FQGNSA. With 1 base removed from V and 1 base from J, the gap between germline ends came to 19 bases.

This clonotype has more than one count but fewer than ten. The chain uses TRBV12-3 or TRBV12-4 and TRBJ1-5; maybe TRBD1 (5 bases). The V gene lost 3 bases and the J gene lost 9 bases, with 9 bases spanning the gap. The CDR3 extends over 12 amino acids. This chain's CDR3 is CASSLDGGPQHF. CDR3 nucleotides: TGTGCCAGCAGTTTGGATGGGGGGCCCCAGCATTTT.

The CDR3 sequence: CASSFQTGSTDTQYF. CDR3 bases: TGTGCCAGCAGCTTTCAGACAGGGAGCACAGATACGCAGTATTTT. The gene calls are TRBV7-2 and TRBJ2-3, with TRBD1 matching 7 bases. The germline V gene has CDR1 SGHTA and CDR2 FQGNSA. This CDR3 comprises 15 residues. V trimming: 3 bases; J trimming: 0 bases; junction bases outside the gene matches: 3.

The chain recombines TRBV28 with TRBJ2-5, with TRBD1 matching 12 bases. The DNA end is a closer match to TRBJ2-1, so the J assignment may be wrong. Germline CDR1 is MDHEN and CDR2 is SYDVKM. This CDR3 comprises 18 residues. CDR3: CASSNGDRGLAVDNEQFF. The CDR3 DNA reads TGTGCCAGCAGTAACGGGGACAGGGGGCTAGCGGTTGACAATGAGCAGTTCTTC.

This clonotype was observed many times. The chain uses TRBV12-3 or TRBV12-4 and TRBJ1-1; D is unresolved. Trimming cost V 1 base and J 0 bases, with 9 bases left between them. CDR3 size: 15 residues. This CDR3 is CASSLESGLNTEAFF. In DNA, the CDR3 is TGTGCCAGCAGTTTAGAGAGTGGCCTGAACACTGAAGCTTTCTTT.